Detailed here is one TCR beta chain. Only CD45RO-negative cells positively selected for CCR7 counted as naive CD8 cells, so terminally differentiated effector memory CD45RA+ cells were excluded. These data originate in a study of shared clonotypes between healthy human individuals. Study at large: Participating donors consisted of a couple of women and three men aged 18 to 49.

Libraries were prepared by immunoSEQ multiplex PCR; TCRdb keeps only in-frame clonotypes and omits some of them. Among hundreds of thousands of clones listed, approximately 96% were seen once. This CDR3 spans 14 amino acids. The V and J ends lost 7 bases and 1 base respectively, with 14 bases between them. CDR1 SGHRS and CDR2 YFSETQ come from the germline V gene. The rearrangement uses TRBV5-1 and TRBJ2-5; D not certain. The clonotype comes from a woman under 40 in good health. Sequenced sample: naive CD8+ T cells sorted from blood. CDR3: CASGPLATQETQYF. CDR3 DNA: TGCGCCAGCGGTCCTTTGGCGACCCAAGAGACCCAGTACTTC.